The source of this TCR beta chain is a study of cytomegalovirus exposure and HLA in healthy donors. The overall study: Approximately 85 million unique TCRs from HLA-typed donors were held in an early release of data. Study findings and constraints: In a later analysis, TCR beta V- and J-gene trimming showed a link to a missense DCLRE1C variant. Investigators reported fewer than 200 TCR beta chains as tied to cytomegalovirus.

The PCR employed 60 Vbeta primers together with 13 Jbeta primers. Method: immunoSEQ multiplex PCR; TCRdb's copy keeps in-frame clones and lacks some. The table includes about 190,000 clones, 65% to 80% detected once. Every donor was a healthy person donating bone marrow. V was cut by 4 bases and J by 9 bases, with 19 bases left in between. CDR3 length equals 15 residues. Germline loops: CDR1 MNHEY, CDR2 SMNVEV (reference sequence). About this clone: Antigen: not known.

The sequence was obtained from a man in his thirties or forties in good health and CMV-seropositive. V usage is TRBV27 and J usage is TRBJ1-5; no firm D call. Sequencing was done on a sample of PBMCs. The CDR3 region has the DNA TGTGCCAGCAGTTCGTCGGACTCCCCTAGTCGGCCCCAGCATTTT. As protein: CASSSSDSPSRPQHF.